The entry below describes one TCR beta chain. Germline assignment: CDR1 SNHLY and CDR2 FYNNEI. The junction had 4 bases not matched to a gene; V was cut back by 7 bases and J by 10 bases. The CDR3 consists of 11 residues. This sample was included in a study of OX40 agonist ivuxolimab in advanced cancers. The data were produced by immunoSEQ multiplex PCR, yet TCRdb's version contains in-frame clones alone and is incomplete. The sample includes tens of thousands of clones, 90% to 95% of them seen just once. The sample in question was CD4+ or CD8+ T cells sorted from blood, obtained in a trial of the OX40 agonist ivuxolimab. The chain combines TRBV2 with TRBJ2-1, with 7 bases matching TRBD1. This sequence originates from an adult with an advanced solid tumor such as melanoma, head and neck, liver or kidney cancer. CDR3 in amino acids: CASKGAWEQFF. CDR3 sequence (DNA): TGTGCCAGCAAGGGGGCTTGGGAGCAGTTCTTC. Full variable domain (rest looked up from reference TRBV2 and TRBJ2-1): EPEVTQTPSHQVTQMGQEVILRCVPISNHLYFYWYRQILGQKVEFLVSFYNNEISEKSEIFDDQFSVERPDGSNFTLKIRSTKLEDSAMYFCASKGAWEQFFGPGTRLTVL.